This TCR beta chain comes out of a study of cytomegalovirus exposure and HLA in healthy donors. V shed 1 base and J 2 bases; nucleotides not matched to a gene: 4. There are 15 residues in the CDR3. The germline CDR1 and CDR2 sequences are SSHAT and FNYEAQ (reference sequence). 60 Vbeta and 13 Jbeta primers were used in PCR. Authors' processing steps: Around 11 million shared chains were among approximately 87 million unique TCR beta chains counted in a later analysis. Here immunoSEQ multiplex PCR was the method, and the copy in TCRdb shows in-frame clones only, minus some. V and J calls and clone size follow that table, whereas D and trimming were derived from the DNA. Altogether 90,000 to 120,000 clones are present, 60% to 75% being singletons, with the ten largest covering 7.8%. The donors comprised healthy bone marrow donors.

The clonotype originates from a man younger than 45 in good health and CMV-seronegative. The genes are TRBV7-7 and TRBJ2-5; TRBD2 agrees at 7 bases. Sequenced: PBMCs. The CDR3 DNA sequence: TGTGCCAGCAGCTTAGGCGGGAGTAGACAAGAGACCCAGTACTTC. Translation: CASSLGGSRQETQYF. The whole variable domain, filled in from reference TRBV7-7 and TRBJ2-5, reads GAGVSQSPRYKVTKRGQDVTLRCDPISSHATLYWYQQALGQGPEFLTYFNYEAQPDKSGLPSDRFSAERPEGSISTLTIQRTEQRDSAMYRCASSLGGSRQETQYFGPGTRLLVL.